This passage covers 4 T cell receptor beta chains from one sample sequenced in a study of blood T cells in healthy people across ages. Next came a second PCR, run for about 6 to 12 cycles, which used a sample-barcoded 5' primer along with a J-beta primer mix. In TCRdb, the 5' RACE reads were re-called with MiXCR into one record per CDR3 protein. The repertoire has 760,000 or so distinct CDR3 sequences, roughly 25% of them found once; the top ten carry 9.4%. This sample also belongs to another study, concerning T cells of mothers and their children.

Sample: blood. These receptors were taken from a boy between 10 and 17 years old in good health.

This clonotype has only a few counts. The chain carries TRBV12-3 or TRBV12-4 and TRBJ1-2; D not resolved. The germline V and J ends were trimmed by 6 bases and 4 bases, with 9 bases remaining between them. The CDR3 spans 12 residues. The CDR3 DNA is TGTGCCAGCAGGACTGGAACCTATGGCTACACCTTC. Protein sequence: CASRTGTYGYTF.

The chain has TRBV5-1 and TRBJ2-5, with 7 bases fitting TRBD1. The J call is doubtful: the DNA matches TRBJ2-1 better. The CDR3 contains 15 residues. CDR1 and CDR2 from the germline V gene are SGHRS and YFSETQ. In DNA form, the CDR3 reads TGCGCCAGCAGCTCCGATAAACAGGGGCACAATGAGCAGTTCTTC. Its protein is CASSSDKQGHNEQFF.

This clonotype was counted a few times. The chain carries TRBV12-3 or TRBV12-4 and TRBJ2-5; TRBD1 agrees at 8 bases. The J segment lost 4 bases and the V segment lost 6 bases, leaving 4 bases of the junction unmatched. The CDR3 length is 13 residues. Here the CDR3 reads CASSRQGPETQYF. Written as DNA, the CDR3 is TGTGCCAGCAGCAGACAGGGGCCAGAGACCCAGTACTTC.

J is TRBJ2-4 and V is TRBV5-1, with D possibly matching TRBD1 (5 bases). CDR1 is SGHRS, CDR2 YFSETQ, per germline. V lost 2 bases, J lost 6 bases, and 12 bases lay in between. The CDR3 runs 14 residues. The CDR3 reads CASSFGREPNIQYF. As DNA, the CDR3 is TGCGCCAGCAGCTTTGGCAGGGAACCAAACATTCAGTACTTC.